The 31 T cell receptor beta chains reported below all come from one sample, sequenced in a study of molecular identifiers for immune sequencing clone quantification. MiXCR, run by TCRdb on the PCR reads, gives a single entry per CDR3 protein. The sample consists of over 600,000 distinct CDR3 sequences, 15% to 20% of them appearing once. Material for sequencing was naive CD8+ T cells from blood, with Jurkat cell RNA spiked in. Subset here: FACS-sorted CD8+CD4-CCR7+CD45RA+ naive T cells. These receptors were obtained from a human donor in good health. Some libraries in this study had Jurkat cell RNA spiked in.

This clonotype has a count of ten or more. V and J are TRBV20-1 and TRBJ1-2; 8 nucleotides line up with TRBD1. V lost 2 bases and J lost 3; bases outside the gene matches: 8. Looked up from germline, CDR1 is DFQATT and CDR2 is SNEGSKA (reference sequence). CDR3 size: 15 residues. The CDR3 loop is CSARQQQGVDYGYTF. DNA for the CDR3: TGCAGTGCTAGACAACAACAGGGGGTTGACTATGGCTACACCTTC.

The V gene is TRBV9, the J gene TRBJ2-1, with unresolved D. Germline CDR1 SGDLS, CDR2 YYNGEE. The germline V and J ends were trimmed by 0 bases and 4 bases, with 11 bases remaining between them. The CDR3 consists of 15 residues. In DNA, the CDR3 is TGTGCCAGCAGCGTAGAGGACCCGCGGTACAATGAGCAGTTCTTC. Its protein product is CASSVEDPRYNEQFF.

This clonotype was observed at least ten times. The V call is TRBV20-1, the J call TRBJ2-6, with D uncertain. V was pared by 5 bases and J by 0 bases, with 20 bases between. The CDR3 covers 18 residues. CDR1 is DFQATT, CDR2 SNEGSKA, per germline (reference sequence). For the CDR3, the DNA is TGCAGTGCTCTAGGGATTTCCGAATCCCTCTCTGGGGCCAACGTCCTGACTTTC. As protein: CSALGISESLSGANVLTF.

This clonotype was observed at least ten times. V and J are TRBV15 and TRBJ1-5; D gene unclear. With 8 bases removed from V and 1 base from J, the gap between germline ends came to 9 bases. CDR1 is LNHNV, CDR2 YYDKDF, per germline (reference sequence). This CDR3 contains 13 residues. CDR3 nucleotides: TGTGCCACCCAGGAGCGAAGCAATCAGCCCCAGCATTTT. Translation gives CATQERSNQPQHF.

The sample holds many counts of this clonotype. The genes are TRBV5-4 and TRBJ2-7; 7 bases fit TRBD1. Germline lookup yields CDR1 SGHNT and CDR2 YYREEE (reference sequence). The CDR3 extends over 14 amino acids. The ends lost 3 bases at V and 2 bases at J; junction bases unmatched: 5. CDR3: CASSYGDRTYEQYF. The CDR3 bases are TGTGCCAGCAGCTATGGGGACAGAACCTACGAGCAGTACTTC.

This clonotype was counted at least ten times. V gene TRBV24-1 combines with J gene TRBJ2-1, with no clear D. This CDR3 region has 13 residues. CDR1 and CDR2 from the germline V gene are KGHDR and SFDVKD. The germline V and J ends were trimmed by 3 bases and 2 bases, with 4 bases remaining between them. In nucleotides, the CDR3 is TGTGCCACCAGTGATGGGGCCTACAATGAGCAGTTCTTC. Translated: CATSDGAYNEQFF.

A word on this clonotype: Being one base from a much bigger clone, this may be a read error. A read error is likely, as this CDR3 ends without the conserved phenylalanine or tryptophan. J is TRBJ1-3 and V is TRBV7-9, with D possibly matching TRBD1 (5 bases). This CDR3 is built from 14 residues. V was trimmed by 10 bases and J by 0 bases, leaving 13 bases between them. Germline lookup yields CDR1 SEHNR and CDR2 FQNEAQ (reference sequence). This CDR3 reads CATPGRHSGNTIYS. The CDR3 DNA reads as TGTGCCACCCCGGGACGGCACTCTGGAAACACCATATATTCT.

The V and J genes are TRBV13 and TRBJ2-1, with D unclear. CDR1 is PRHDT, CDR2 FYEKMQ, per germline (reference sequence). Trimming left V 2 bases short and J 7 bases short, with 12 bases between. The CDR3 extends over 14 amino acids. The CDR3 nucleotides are TGTGCCAGCAGCTTAAGGACCGGAAAAAATGAGCAGTTCTTC. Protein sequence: CASSLRTGKNEQFF.

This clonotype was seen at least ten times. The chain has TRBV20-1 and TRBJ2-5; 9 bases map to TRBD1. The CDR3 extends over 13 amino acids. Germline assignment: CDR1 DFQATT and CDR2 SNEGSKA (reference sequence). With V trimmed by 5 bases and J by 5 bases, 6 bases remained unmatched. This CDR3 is CSAPQGAEETQYF. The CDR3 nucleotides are TGCAGTGCTCCACAGGGGGCGGAGGAGACCCAGTACTTC.

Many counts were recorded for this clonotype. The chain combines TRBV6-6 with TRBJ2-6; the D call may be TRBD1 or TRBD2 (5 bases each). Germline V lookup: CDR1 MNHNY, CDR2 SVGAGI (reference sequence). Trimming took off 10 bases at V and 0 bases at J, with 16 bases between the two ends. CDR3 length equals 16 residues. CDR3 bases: TGTGCCACCAGACGGGACGCTTACTCTGGGGCCAACGTCCTGACTTTC. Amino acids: CATRRDAYSGANVLTF.

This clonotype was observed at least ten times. The CDR3 loop reads CASSLSALAGSDGGQYF. In nucleotides, the CDR3 is TGTGCCAGCAGTTTAAGCGCACTAGCGGGGTCCGATGGGGGACAGTACTTC. The J gene is TRBJ2-5, the V gene TRBV27, with 10 bases matching TRBD2. With V trimmed by 2 bases and J by 11 bases, 17 bases remained unmatched. Germline V gene sequence: CDR1 MNHEY, CDR2 SMNVEV (reference sequence). The CDR3 is 17 residues long.

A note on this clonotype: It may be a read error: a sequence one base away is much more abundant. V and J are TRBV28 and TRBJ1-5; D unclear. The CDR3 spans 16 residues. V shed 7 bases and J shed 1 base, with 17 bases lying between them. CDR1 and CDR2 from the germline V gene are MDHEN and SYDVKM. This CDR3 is CASTPGKILSNQPQHF. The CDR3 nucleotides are TGTGCCAGCACCCCGGGCAAAATCCTGAGCAATCAGCCCCAGCATTTT.

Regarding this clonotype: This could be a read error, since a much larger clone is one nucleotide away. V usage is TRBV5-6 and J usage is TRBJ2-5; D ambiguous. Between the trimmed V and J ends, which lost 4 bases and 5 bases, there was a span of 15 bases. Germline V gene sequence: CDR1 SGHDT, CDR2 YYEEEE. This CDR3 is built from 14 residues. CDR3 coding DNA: TGTGCCAGCAGCCAAGCCCTTACCCAGGAGACCCAGTACTTC. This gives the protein CASSQALTQETQYF.

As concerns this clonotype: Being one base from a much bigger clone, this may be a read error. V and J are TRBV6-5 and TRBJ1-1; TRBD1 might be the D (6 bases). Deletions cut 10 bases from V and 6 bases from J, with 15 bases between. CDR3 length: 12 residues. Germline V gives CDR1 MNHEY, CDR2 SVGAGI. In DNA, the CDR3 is TGTGCCACCGGACAGAGGTACGCTGAAGCTTTCTTT. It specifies CATGQRYAEAFF.

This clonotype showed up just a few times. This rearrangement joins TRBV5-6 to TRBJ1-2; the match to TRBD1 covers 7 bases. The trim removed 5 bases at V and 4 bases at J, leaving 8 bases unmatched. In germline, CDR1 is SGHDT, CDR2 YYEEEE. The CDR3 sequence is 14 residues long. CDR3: CASSFDRVSYGYTF. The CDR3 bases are TGTGCCAGCAGTTTTGACAGGGTCAGCTATGGCTACACCTTC.

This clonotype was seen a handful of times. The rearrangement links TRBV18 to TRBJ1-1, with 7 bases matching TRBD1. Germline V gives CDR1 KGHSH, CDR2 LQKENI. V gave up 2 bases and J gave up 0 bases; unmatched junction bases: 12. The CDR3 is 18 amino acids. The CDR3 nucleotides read TGTGCCAGCTCACCAGGTAGGACAGGACGGACCTTGAACACTGAAGCTTTCTTT. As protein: CASSPGRTGRTLNTEAFF.

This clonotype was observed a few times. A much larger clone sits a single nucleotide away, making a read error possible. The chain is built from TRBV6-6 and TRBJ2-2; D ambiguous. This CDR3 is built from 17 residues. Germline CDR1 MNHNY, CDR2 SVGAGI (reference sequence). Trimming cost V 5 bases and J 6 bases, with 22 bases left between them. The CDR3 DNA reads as TGTGCCAGCAGTAAGATCATTCCACAAGGAAACGCCGGGGAGCTGTTTTTT. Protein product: CASSKIIPQGNAGELFF.

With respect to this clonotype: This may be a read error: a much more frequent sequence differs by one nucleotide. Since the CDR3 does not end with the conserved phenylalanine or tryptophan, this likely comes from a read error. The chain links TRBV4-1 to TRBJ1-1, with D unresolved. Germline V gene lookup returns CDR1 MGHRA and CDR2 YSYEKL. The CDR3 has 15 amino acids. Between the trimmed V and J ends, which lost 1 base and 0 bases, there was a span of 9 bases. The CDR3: CASSQVRGLNTEAFS. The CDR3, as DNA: TGCGCCAGCAGCCAAGTCCGGGGTTTGAACACTGAAGCTTTCTCT.

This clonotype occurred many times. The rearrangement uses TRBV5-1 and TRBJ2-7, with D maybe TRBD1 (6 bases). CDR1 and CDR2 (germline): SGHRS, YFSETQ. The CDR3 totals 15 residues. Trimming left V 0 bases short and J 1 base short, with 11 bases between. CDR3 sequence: CASSLVGAMSYEQYF. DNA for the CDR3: TGCGCCAGCAGCTTGGTGGGGGCTATGTCCTACGAGCAGTACTTC.

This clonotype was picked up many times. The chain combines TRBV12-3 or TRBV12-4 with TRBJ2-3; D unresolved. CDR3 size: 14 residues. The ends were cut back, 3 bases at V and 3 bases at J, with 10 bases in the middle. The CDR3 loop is CASSLYYETDTQYF. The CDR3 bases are TGTGCCAGCAGTTTGTACTACGAAACAGATACGCAGTATTTT.

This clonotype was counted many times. The CDR3 DNA reads TGCAGTGCTAGGCCGGACAGGGCCGAGCAGTACTTC. Protein: CSARPDRAEQYF. The chain combines TRBV20-1 with TRBJ2-7; 8 nucleotides match TRBD1. Germline CDR1 DFQATT, CDR2 SNEGSKA (reference sequence). V lost 3 bases, J lost 6 bases, and 4 bases stayed unmatched. The CDR3 has 12 residues.

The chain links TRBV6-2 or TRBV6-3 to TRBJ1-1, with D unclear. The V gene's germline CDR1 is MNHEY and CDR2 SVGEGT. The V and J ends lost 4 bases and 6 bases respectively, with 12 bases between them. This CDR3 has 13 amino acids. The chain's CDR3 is CASSSRVSSEAFF. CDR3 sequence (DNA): TGTGCCAGCAGTTCCCGAGTGAGTTCTGAAGCTTTCTTT.

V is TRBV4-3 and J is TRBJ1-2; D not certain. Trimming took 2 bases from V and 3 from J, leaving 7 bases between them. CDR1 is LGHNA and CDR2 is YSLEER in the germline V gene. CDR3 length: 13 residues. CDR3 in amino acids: CASSQSMDYGYTF. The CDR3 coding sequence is TGCGCCAGCAGCCAAAGTATGGACTATGGCTACACCTTC.

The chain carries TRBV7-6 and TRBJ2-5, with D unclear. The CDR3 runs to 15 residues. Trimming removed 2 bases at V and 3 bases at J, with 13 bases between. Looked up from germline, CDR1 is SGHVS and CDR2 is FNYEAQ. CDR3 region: CASSLRWNPKETQYF. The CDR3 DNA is TGTGCCAGCAGCTTACGGTGGAACCCCAAAGAGACCCAGTACTTC.

CDR3 loop: CASSGRAVYPGELFF. For the CDR3, the DNA is TGTGCCAGTAGTGGGAGGGCCGTATATCCCGGGGAGCTGTTTTTT. J is TRBJ2-2 and V is TRBV19, with 7 bases fitting TRBD2. The CDR3 loop spans 15 amino acids. Germline V CDR1 and CDR2: LNHDA, SQIVND (reference sequence). V dropped 5 bases and J dropped 6; count of bases not matched to a gene: 9.

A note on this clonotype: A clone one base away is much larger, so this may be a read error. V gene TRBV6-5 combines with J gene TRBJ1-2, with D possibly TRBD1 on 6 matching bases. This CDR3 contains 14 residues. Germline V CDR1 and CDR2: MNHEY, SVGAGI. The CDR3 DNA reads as TGTGCCAGCAGTCCCCGGACAGCTAACTATGACTACACCTTC. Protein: CASSPRTANYDYTF.

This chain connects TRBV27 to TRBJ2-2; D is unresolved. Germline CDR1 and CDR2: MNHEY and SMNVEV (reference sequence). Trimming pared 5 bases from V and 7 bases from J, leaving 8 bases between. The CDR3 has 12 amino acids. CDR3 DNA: TGTGCCAGCAGTCCCGCTTACGGGGAGCTGTTTTTT. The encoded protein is CASSPAYGELFF.

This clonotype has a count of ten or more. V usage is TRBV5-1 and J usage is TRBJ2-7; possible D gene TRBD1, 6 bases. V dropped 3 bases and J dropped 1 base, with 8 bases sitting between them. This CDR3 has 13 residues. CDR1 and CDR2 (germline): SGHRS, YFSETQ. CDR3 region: CASSWGPSYEQYF. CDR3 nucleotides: TGCGCCAGCAGCTGGGGGCCGTCCTACGAGCAGTACTTC.

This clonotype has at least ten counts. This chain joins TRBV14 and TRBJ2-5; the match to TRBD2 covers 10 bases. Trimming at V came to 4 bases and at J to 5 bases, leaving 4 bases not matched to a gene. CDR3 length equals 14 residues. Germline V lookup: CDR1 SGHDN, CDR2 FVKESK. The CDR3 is CASSPEGLAETQYF. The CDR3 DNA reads TGTGCCAGCAGCCCCGAGGGACTAGCGGAGACCCAGTACTTC.

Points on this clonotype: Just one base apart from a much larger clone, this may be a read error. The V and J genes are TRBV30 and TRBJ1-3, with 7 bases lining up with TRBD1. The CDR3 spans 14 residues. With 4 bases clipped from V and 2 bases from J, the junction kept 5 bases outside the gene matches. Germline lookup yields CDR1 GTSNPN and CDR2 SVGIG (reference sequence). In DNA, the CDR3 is TGTGCCTGGACCACAGGGGAAGCTGGAAACACCATATATTTT. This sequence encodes CAWTTGEAGNTIYF.

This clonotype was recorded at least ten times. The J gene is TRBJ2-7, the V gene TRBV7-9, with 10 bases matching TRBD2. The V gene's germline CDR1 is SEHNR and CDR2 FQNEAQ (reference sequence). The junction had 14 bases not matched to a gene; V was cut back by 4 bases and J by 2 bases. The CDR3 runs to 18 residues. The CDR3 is CASSSYPQGLAETYEQYF. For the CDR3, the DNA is TGTGCCAGCAGCTCCTATCCCCAAGGACTAGCGGAAACCTACGAGCAGTACTTC.